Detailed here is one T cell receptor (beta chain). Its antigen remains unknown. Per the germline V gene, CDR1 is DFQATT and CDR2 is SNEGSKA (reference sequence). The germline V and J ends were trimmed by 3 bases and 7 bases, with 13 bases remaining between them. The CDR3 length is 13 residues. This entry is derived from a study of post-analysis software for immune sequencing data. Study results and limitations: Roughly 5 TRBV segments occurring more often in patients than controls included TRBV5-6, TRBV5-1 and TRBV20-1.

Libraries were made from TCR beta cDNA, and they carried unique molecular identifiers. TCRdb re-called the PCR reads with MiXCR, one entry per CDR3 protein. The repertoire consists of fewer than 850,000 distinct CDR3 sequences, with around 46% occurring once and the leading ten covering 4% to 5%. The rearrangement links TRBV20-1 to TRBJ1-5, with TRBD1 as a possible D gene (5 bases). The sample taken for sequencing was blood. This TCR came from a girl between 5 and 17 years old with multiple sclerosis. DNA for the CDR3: TGCAGTGCTAGTGAAGGGGTCAGCCAGCCCCAGCATTTT. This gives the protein CSASEGVSQPQHF.